This passage covers 20 T cell receptor beta chains from one sample sequenced in a study of chemoradiotherapy in HPV16-positive cancers. Data came from immunoSEQ multiplex PCR; TCRdb stores just in-frame clones and leaves some out. The sample has about 2,700 clones; more than 85% are singletons. The specimen comprised tumor tissue, sampled from a patient who underwent chemoradiotherapy. These receptors all come from a human donor with HPV-associated anogenital cancer.

This clone was seen just once. The gene calls are TRBV2 and TRBJ1-6; D might be TRBD1 (5 bases). The CDR3 is 15 amino acids. Between the trimmed V and J ends, which lost 4 bases and 7 bases, there was a span of 14 bases. Germline V gene lookup returns CDR1 SNHLY and CDR2 FYNNEI. CDR3 in DNA: TGTGCCAGCAGTGGAACCGACGGGGGGAATTCACCCCTCCACTTT. Residues: CASSGTDGGNSPLHF.

A single count supports this clone. The V and J genes are TRBV25-1 and TRBJ2-3, with 8 nucleotides matching TRBD1. Unmatched junction bases numbered 10, after V lost 9 bases and J lost 2 bases. Germline CDR1 and CDR2: MGHDK and SYGVNS. The length of the CDR3 is 15 residues. In DNA, the CDR3 is TGTGCCAGTTCTCCCCGGGACAGGAACACAGATACGCAGTATTTT. This translates into CASSPRDRNTDTQYF.

The chain carries TRBV7-9 and TRBJ2-5; tentatively, D is TRBD1 (6 bases). V was cut by 5 bases and J by 5 bases, with 15 bases left in between. CDR3 length equals 14 residues. In germline, CDR1 is SEHNR, CDR2 FQNEAQ (reference sequence). The CDR3 loop is CASSRSPQGETQYF. The CDR3 region has the DNA TGTGCCAGCAGCCGCTCCCCCCAGGGGGAGACCCAGTACTTC.

This chain connects TRBV5-4 to TRBJ1-1; no definite D call. CDR1 is SGHNT, CDR2 YYREEE, per germline (reference sequence). The CDR3 spans 14 residues. V lost 0 bases and J lost 8, with 14 bases in between. CDR3 nucleotide sequence: TGTGCCAGCAGCTTGGTGGCCAATAGGGCGGAAGCTTTCTTT. Amino acid sequence: CASSLVANRAEAFF.

The CDR3 loop is CASRRSGAYEQYF. The CDR3 region has the DNA TGTGCCAGCAGGAGGAGCGGGGCCTACGAGCAGTACTTC. This chain uses TRBV28 with TRBJ2-5; 7 bases are shared with TRBD2. The J call may be in error: the DNA end matches TRBJ2-7 better. The CDR3 totals 13 residues. The germline CDR1 and CDR2 sequences are MDHEN and SYDVKM.

The chain recombines TRBV7-9 with TRBJ1-4; unclear D gene. The CDR3 is made up of 14 amino acids. V was cut by 8 bases and J by 0 bases, with 10 bases left in between. Germline CDR1 and CDR2: SEHNR and FQNEAQ (reference sequence). The DNA for the CDR3 is TGTGCCAGCTGCCACACTGCAACTAATGAAAAACTGTTTTTT. Its protein is CASCHTATNEKLFF.

The chain employs TRBV7-9 and TRBJ2-1; 10 bases map to TRBD2. Trimming cost V 4 bases and J 4 bases; bases outside gene matches: 7. This CDR3 has 16 amino acids. The V gene's germline CDR1 is SEHNR and CDR2 FQNEAQ (reference sequence). Here the CDR3 reads CASSSLSGREYNEQFF. In DNA, the CDR3 is TGTGCCAGCAGCTCTCTAAGCGGGAGGGAGTACAATGAGCAGTTCTTC.

This clone was counted between two and nine times. The rearrangement links TRBV4-1 to TRBJ1-1; 7 bases fit TRBD1. V lost 6 bases, J lost 4 bases, and 2 bases stayed unmatched. Germline assignment: CDR1 MGHRA and CDR2 YSYEKL. The CDR3 covers 12 residues. For the CDR3, the DNA is TGCGCCAGCAGTGACAGGGCCACTGAAGCTTTCTTT. It yields the protein CASSDRATEAFF.

The chain couples TRBV14 to TRBJ1-4, with 10 bases lining up with TRBD1. The germline V gene encodes CDR1 SGHDN and CDR2 FVKESK. This CDR3 region has 18 residues. V shed 5 bases and J 7 bases; nucleotides not matched to a gene: 16. This CDR3 is CASSSRTGGTYVPEKLFF. CDR3 nucleotide sequence: TGTGCCAGCAGCAGCCGGACAGGGGGGACCTATGTCCCTGAAAAACTGTTTTTT.

The rearrangement joins TRBV2 to TRBJ2-5; D unclear. The length of the CDR3 is 14 residues. Germline-derived CDR1 and CDR2 are SNHLY and FYNNEI. Trimming pared 4 bases from V and 0 bases from J, leaving 9 bases between. The CDR3 DNA follows: TGTGCCAGCAGTGTGGCGGAGTACCAAGAGACCCAGTACTTC. Amino acid sequence: CASSVAEYQETQYF.

The chain carries TRBV18 and TRBJ2-5, with TRBD1 identical over 8 bases. Judging by the DNA end, TRBJ2-7 fits better; the J call may be wrong. Germline V lookup: CDR1 KGHSH, CDR2 LQKENI. This CDR3 comprises 14 residues. The CDR3 is CASSQETGVTEQYF. For the CDR3, the DNA is TGTGCCAGCTCCCAGGAGACAGGGGTAACCGAGCAGTACTTC.

This sequence joins TRBV2 and TRBJ2-1; D is unclear. Germline V gene sequence: CDR1 SNHLY, CDR2 FYNNEI. The CDR3 runs 13 residues. Trimming took off 6 bases at V and 8 bases at J, with 14 bases between the two ends. The chain's CDR3 is CASSPPFTDEQFF. Here the CDR3 DNA reads TGTGCCAGCAGCCCACCCTTCACAGATGAGCAGTTCTTC.

Note on this clone: At one boundary the junction diverges from the germline segment, which might be a read error. V gene TRBV7-7 combines with J gene TRBJ2-1; weak D call: TRBD2 (6 bases). The CDR3 has 13 residues. Germline V gene sequence: CDR1 SSHAT, CDR2 FNYEAQ (reference sequence). Written as DNA, the CDR3 is TGTGCTAGCAGCTTAGCGGCCCGCCTAGAGCAGTTCTTC. Residues: CASSLAARLEQFF.

The chain is built from TRBV11-2 and TRBJ2-1; TRBD2 is a possible D gene (5 bases). This CDR3 has 15 amino acids. V gave up 5 bases and J gave up 9 bases, with 20 bases separating them. The germline gives CDR1 SGHAT, CDR2 FQNNGV. The DNA of the CDR3 is TGTGCCAGCAGCGCGGATCTTCTGGGAGTCCCTGAGCAGTTCTTC. Protein product: CASSADLLGVPEQFF.

The chain's CDR3 is CASSALTGSYNSPLHF. The CDR3 nucleotides read TGTGCCAGCAGCGCCTTGACAGGGTCCTATAATTCACCCCTCCACTTT. This chain connects TRBV9 to TRBJ1-6; 7 nucleotides align to TRBD1. The CDR3 has 16 residues. Germline assignment: CDR1 SGDLS and CDR2 YYNGEE. V lost 3 bases to trimming and J lost 1 base; unmatched junction nucleotides: 4.

The chain has TRBV6-1 and TRBJ2-2; the D gene is possibly TRBD1 (6 bases). V gave up 4 bases and J gave up 2 bases, with 11 bases separating them. Germline CDR1 MNHNS, CDR2 SASEGT. The CDR3 covers 15 residues. CDR3 loop: CASSVQGRNTGELFF. The CDR3 DNA follows: TGTGCCAGCAGTGTGCAGGGGCGCAACACCGGGGAGCTGTTTTTT.

The chain carries TRBV10-2 and TRBJ2-7; possible D gene TRBD1, 7 bases. V dropped 6 bases and J dropped 5 bases, with 17 bases sitting between them. The CDR3 is made up of 14 amino acids. Germline-derived CDR1 and CDR2 are WSHSY and SAAADI. The CDR3 region is CASRAGGGLDEQYF. In nucleotides, the CDR3 is TGCGCCAGCAGAGCAGGGGGAGGTCTCGACGAGCAGTACTTC.

This chain uses TRBV2 with TRBJ1-2, with 8 bases identical to TRBD1. CDR1 is SNHLY, CDR2 FYNNEI, per germline. This CDR3 spans 14 amino acids. Germline trimming cut 3 bases from V and 7 bases from J; bases unmatched to any gene: 7. CDR3 region: CASSDSGGASGYTF. CDR3 bases: TGTGCCAGCAGTGACTCAGGGGGCGCATCTGGCTACACCTTC.

This clone has only one observation. The V gene is TRBV5-6, the J gene TRBJ1-1; 9 positions agree with TRBD1. V lost 5 bases, J lost 0 bases, and 5 bases stayed unmatched. The CDR3 is 15 residues long. In germline, CDR1 is SGHDT, CDR2 YYEEEE. The CDR3 loop reads CASRTGGVMNTEAFF. CDR3 nucleotides: TGTGCCAGCAGGACAGGGGGGGTGATGAACACTGAAGCTTTCTTT.

The chain employs TRBV28 and TRBJ1-5; possible D gene TRBD1, 5 bases. With 5 bases removed from V and 6 bases from J, the gap between germline ends came to 14 bases. Per the germline V gene, CDR1 is MDHEN and CDR2 is SYDVKM. This CDR3 is built from 14 residues. In DNA, the CDR3 is TGTGCCAGCAGTCCAGCCGGAGGGGTTCAGCCCCAGCATTTT. It yields the protein CASSPAGGVQPQHF.